What follows are 14 T cell receptor beta chains derived from one specimen sequenced in a study of shared clonotypes between healthy human individuals. Generated by immunoSEQ multiplex PCR, the TCRdb table keeps only in-frame clones and is missing some. The sample has 950,000 to 1,300,000 clones, around 76% seen once. The sample was memory CD4+ T cells sorted from blood. Documented subset: CD45RA-negative fraction. The origin of the receptors is a man between 18 and 29 years old in good health.

This clone was picked up a small number of times. The chain combines TRBV6-1 with TRBJ1-2; 7 bases line up with TRBD1. Germline-derived CDR1 and CDR2 are MNHNS and SASEGT. The CDR3 is 16 amino acids. V was pared by 3 bases and J by 1 base, with 8 bases of the junction left unmatched. The CDR3 bases are TGTGCCAGCAGTGATTTGGGACAGCGGATTAACTATGGCTACACCTTC. This sequence encodes CASSDLGQRINYGYTF.

As for this clone: The junction does not match germline at one end; this may be a read error. The chain couples TRBV30 to TRBJ2-7, with D possibly TRBD1 on 5 matching bases. Germline values: CDR1 GTSNPN, CDR2 SVGIG (reference sequence). The CDR3 length is 11 residues. The CDR3 region has the DNA TGTGCCTGGAGTTACGACAGATTCGAACGCTTC. Protein product: CAWSYDRFERF.

This clone turned up a few times. This chain connects TRBV7-9 to TRBJ1-1, with D perhaps matching TRBD1 (5 bases). Germline V gene data show CDR1 as SEHNR and CDR2 as FQNEAQ (reference sequence). The CDR3 covers 14 residues. V lost 0 bases to trimming and J lost 4 bases, with 9 bases between them. The CDR3 DNA reads as TGTGCCAGCAGCTTAGCTCCAGGGACCACTGAAGCTTTCTTT. It yields the protein CASSLAPGTTEAFF.

This clone has a single count. Other nucleotide sequences in the sample specify the same CDR3. This chain connects TRBV28 to TRBJ1-2; 7 bases agree with TRBD1. The CDR3 extends over 12 amino acids. Losses at the gene ends were 5 bases for V and 8 bases for J; bases not matched to a gene: 5. From germline, CDR1 is MDHEN and CDR2 SYDVKM. The CDR3 DNA reads TGTGCCAGCAGTCTACAGGGGTACGGCTACACCTTC. Translation: CASSLQGYGYTF.

The chain employs TRBV7-9 and TRBJ2-7; 12 positions match TRBD1. This CDR3 spans 14 amino acids. V was pared by 6 bases and J by 7 bases, with 7 bases of the junction left unmatched. CDR1 and CDR2 (germline): SEHNR, FQNEAQ (reference sequence). CDR3 in amino acids: CASSTGQGAQEQYF. The CDR3 DNA is TGTGCCAGCAGTACGGGACAGGGGGCGCAAGAGCAGTACTTC. Supplemented by reference TRBV7-9 and TRBJ2-7, the full variable domain reads DTGVSQNPRHKITKRGQNVTFRCDPISEHNRLYWYRQTLGQGPEFLTYFQNEAQLEKSRLLSDRFSAERPKGSFSTLEIQRTEQGDSAMYLCASSTGQGAQEQYFGPGTRLTVT.

The chain carries TRBV10-3 and TRBJ1-1; 7 positions agree with TRBD1. Germline V gives CDR1 ENHRY, CDR2 SYGVKD. The CDR3 has 15 residues. V trimming: 4 bases; J trimming: 6 bases; junction bases outside the gene matches: 11. CDR3 nucleotides: TGTGCCATCAGTGCTGTGACAGGGAATTTCGCTGAAGCTTTCTTT. Protein: CAISAVTGNFAEAFF.

The chain employs TRBV28 and TRBJ2-5, with 9 bases that match TRBD1. Germline-derived CDR1 and CDR2 are MDHEN and SYDVKM. Trimming took 5 bases from V and 2 from J; bases not matched to a gene: 0. The CDR3 extends over 13 amino acids. The CDR3 protein is CASSGTGQETQYF. Here the CDR3 DNA reads TGTGCCAGCAGTGGGACAGGGCAAGAGACCCAGTACTTC.

The chain links TRBV27 to TRBJ2-1, with D unclear. The CDR3 spans 14 residues. Germline loops: CDR1 MNHEY, CDR2 SMNVEV (reference sequence). Trimming left V 4 bases short and J 0 bases short, with 7 bases between. CDR3 protein: CASSSRSSYNEQFF. The CDR3 nucleotides are TGTGCCAGCAGTTCCCGTAGCTCCTACAATGAGCAGTTCTTC.

This chain links TRBV10-2 with TRBJ2-5; 8 bases line up with TRBD1. V lost 2 bases and J lost 5; bases outside the gene matches: 13. The germline gives CDR1 WSHSY, CDR2 SAAADI. The CDR3 has 17 amino acids. The chain's CDR3 is CASSEVGLAGGGETQYF. The CDR3 coding sequence is TGCGCCAGCAGTGAGGTTGGGTTGGCAGGGGGCGGGGAGACCCAGTACTTC.

In the case of this clone: Distinct nucleotide sequences in the sample also encode this CDR3. V is TRBV9 and J is TRBJ1-5; TRBD1 is a possible D gene (5 bases). The CDR3 loop spans 14 amino acids. From germline, CDR1 is SGDLS and CDR2 YYNGEE. V was shortened by 2 bases and J by 3 bases, with 9 bases between the two germline ends. In DNA form, the CDR3 reads TGTGCCAGCAGCGTGGGGACCCTCAATCAGCCCCAGCATTTT. Protein: CASSVGTLNQPQHF.

The table lists this clone with a few counts. This rearrangement joins TRBV7-9 to TRBJ1-4; D is undetermined. Germline CDR1 is SEHNR and CDR2 is FQNEAQ (reference sequence). Between the trimmed V and J ends, which lost 5 bases and 5 bases, there was a span of 12 bases. The CDR3 is 14 residues long. The CDR3 is CASSPERKNEKLFF. In nucleotides, the CDR3 is TGTGCCAGCAGCCCCGAGAGGAAAAATGAAAAACTGTTTTTT.

This clone has only a few counts. The same CDR3 arises from other DNA sequences in this sample as well. J is TRBJ1-5 and V is TRBV25-1; D not certain. Per germline, CDR1 MGHDK and CDR2 SYGVNS. V was clipped by 3 bases and J by 6 bases, with 6 bases between them. The CDR3 consists of 12 residues. The CDR3 DNA reads as TGTGCCAGCAGTGATCGGGGTCAGCCCCAGCATTTT. It encodes CASSDRGQPQHF.

On this clone itself: The sample carries other DNA sequences with the same CDR3. This sequence joins TRBV7-2 and TRBJ2-7, with TRBD2 matching over 8 bases. The CDR3 is 14 residues long. V lost 2 bases and J lost 0; bases outside the gene matches: 0. Germline V gene data show CDR1 as SGHTA and CDR2 as FQGNSA. CDR3 in DNA: TGTGCCAGCAGCTTACTAGCGGGCTCCTACGAGCAGTACTTC. Its translation is CASSLLAGSYEQYF.

The V gene is TRBV19, the J gene TRBJ2-7; no clear D gene. Germline CDR1 and CDR2: LNHDA and SQIVND (reference sequence). The V end lost 5 bases, the J end lost 2 bases, and 28 bases lay between the germline ends. This CDR3 has 19 amino acids. The CDR3 bases are TGTGCCAGTAGTCCCGTTAGTAGGCAGGCAAAACCCGAAACCTACGAGCAGTACTTC. This encodes CASSPVSRQAKPETYEQYF. The variable domain in full, with the rest retrieved from reference TRBV19 and TRBJ2-7, is DGGITQSPKYLFRKEGQNVTLSCEQNLNHDAMYWYRQDPGQGLRLIYYSQIVNDFQKGDIAEGYSVSREKKESFPLTVTSAQKNPTAFYLCASSPVSRQAKPETYEQYFGPGTRLTVT.